Reported below is one T cell receptor beta chain. The data were taken from a study of identical twins. This CDR3 comprises 17 residues. V was clipped by 4 bases and J by 0 bases; unmatched bases: 13. Per the germline V gene, CDR1 is DFQATT and CDR2 is SNEGSKA (reference sequence). A universal primer site was created by template switching, with the cDNA bearing unique molecular identifiers. TCRdb itself ran the 5' RACE reads through MiXCR, one entry per CDR3 protein. Of approximately 410,000 distinct CDR3 sequences listed, approximately 17% are singletons. The sample taken for sequencing was naive T cells sorted from blood. This receptor was obtained from a man aged 50 to 59 in good health. The chain has TRBV20-1 and TRBJ1-1; 8 bases map to TRBD1. The CDR3 spells CSATPGSPGGLNTEAFF. The CDR3 nucleotides are TGCAGTGCTACCCCTGGCTCTCCAGGGGGCCTGAACACTGAAGCTTTCTTT.